This T cell receptor beta chain originates from a study of cytomegalovirus exposure and HLA in healthy donors. Study-wide points: The classifier reportedly diagnosed cytomegalovirus status with high sensitivity and specificity.

The PCR employed 60 Vbeta primers together with 13 Jbeta primers. Repertoires were generated with immunoSEQ multiplex PCR, while TCRdb's copy carries only in-frame clones and drops some. The table gives about 130,000 clones; the top ten clones make up approximately 1% of it. Note on this clone: As yet, its antigen is unknown.

The ends lost 0 bases at V and 6 bases at J; junction bases unmatched: 14. This CDR3 contains 18 residues. Germline CDR1 SGHRS, CDR2 YFSETQ. The chain uses TRBV5-1 and TRBJ1-2, with TRBD1 identical over 10 bases. The sample taken for sequencing was PBMCs. The receptor was derived from a man between 18 and 29 years old in good health and CMV-seronegative. CDR3 DNA sequence: TGCGCCAGCAGCTTGGAGGGTTTTGCGGGGACAGGGGTGGATGGCTACACCTTC. Amino acids: CASSLEGFAGTGVDGYTF.